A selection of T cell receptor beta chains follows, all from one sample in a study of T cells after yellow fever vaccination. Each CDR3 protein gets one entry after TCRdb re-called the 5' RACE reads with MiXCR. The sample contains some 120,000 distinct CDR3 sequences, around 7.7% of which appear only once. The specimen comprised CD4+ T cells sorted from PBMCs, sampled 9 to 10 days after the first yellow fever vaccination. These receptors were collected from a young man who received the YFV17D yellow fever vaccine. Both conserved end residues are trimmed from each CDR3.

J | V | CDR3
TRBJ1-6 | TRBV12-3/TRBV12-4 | ASSPGSYGDSPLH
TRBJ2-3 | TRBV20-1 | SARGGNTQY
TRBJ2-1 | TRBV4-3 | ASSQRTGGDEQF
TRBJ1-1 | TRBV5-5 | ASSPGQVTMNTEAF
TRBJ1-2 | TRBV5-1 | ASREASPSFYGYT
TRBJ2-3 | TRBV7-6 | ASSLAVRSGGLTDTQY
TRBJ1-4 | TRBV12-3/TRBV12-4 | ASSLGGAYEKLF
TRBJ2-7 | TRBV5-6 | ASSRLAGGTYEQY
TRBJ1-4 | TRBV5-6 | ASSLGGTDVEKLF
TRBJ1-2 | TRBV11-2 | ASSFEGIYGYT
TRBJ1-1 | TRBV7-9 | ASSLDGGTEAF